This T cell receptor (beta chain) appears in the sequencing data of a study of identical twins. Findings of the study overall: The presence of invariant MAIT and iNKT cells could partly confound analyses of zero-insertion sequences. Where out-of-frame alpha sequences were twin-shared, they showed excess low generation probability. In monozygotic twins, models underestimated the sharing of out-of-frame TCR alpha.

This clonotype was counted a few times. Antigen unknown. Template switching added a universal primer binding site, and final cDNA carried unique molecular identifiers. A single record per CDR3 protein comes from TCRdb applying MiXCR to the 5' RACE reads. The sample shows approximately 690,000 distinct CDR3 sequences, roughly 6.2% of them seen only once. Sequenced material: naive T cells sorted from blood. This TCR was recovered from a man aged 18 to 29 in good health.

The CDR3 spells CATSELFEADTQYF. The CDR3 DNA follows: TGTGCCACCAGTGAGCTTTTCGAGGCAGATACGCAGTATTTT. The chain links TRBV15 to TRBJ2-3; D not certain. CDR3 size: 14 residues. Per germline, CDR1 LNHNV and CDR2 YYDKDF (reference sequence). V was cut by 6 bases and J by 4 bases, with 14 bases left in between.